Listed here are 30 T cell receptor beta chains from one sample, sequenced in a study of T cells expressing NK-cell markers. TCRdb re-called the 5' RACE reads; one entry per CDR3 protein, DNA not given. This table holds about 390,000 distinct CDR3 sequences. Sequencing input: blood T cells: a sorted CD56 or NKG2C T cell subset, CD4+ or CD8+ T cells, or bulk PBMC T cells (not recorded which). The source of these receptors is a woman aged 45-65 years in good health.

The chain is built from TRBV11-2 and TRBJ2-1; TCRdb calls TRBD1, which cannot be checked without DNA. In germline, CDR1 is SGHAT, CDR2 FQNNGV. The CDR3 extends over 13 amino acids. CDR3 in amino acids: CASSSGHGSEQFF.

V and J are TRBV10-2 and TRBJ2-3. The V gene's germline CDR1 is WSHSY and CDR2 SAAADI. The CDR3 totals 12 residues. CDR3 region: CASSSTTDTQYF.

The rearrangement uses TRBV12-3 or TRBV12-4 and TRBJ1-1; the TCRdb call, TRBD1, lacks DNA for checking. CDR3 length: 15 residues. The CDR3 loop reads CASRSSGVGYRQAFF.

The V gene is TRBV4-2, the J gene TRBJ2-1; TCRdb picks TRBD2, but there is no DNA to check that call. The CDR3 runs to 17 residues. The germline gives CDR1 LGHNA, CDR2 YNFKEQ. The CDR3 loop reads CASSQDQGGGLGGEQFF.

The chain employs TRBV12-3 or TRBV12-4 and TRBJ1-2; TCRdb picks TRBD1, but there is no DNA to check that call. The CDR3 length is 12 residues. The CDR3: CASGEQGNGYTF.

This chain uses TRBV3-1 with TRBJ1-2; TCRdb proposes TRBD1, but this gene call is untestable without DNA. There are 15 residues in the CDR3. The germline gives CDR1 LGHDT, CDR2 YNNKEL (reference sequence). The CDR3 region is CASSQPPEEAFGYTF.

The chain combines TRBV3-1 with TRBJ2-6; the D call from TCRdb, TRBD1, cannot be confirmed without DNA. CDR3 length: 22 amino acids. CDR1 and CDR2 from the germline V gene are LGHDT and YNNKEL (reference sequence). The CDR3 is CASSRDRVPSFVGRPGANVLTF.

The chain joins TRBV5-1 to TRBJ2-5. The CDR3 runs to 14 residues. Germline CDR1 is SGHRS and CDR2 is YFSETQ. This CDR3 reads CASSLDRPQETQYF.

The chain links TRBV5-5 to TRBJ2-1; absent DNA, TCRdb's TRBD1 call cannot be checked. CDR3 size: 12 residues. CDR1 and CDR2 (germline): SGHKS, YYEKEE (reference sequence). CDR3: CASSVGQGEQFF. Supplemented by reference TRBV5-5 and TRBJ2-1, the full variable domain reads DAGVTQSPTHLIKTRGQQVTLRCSPISGHKSVSWYQQVLGQGPQFIFQYYEKEERGRGNFPDRFSARQFPNYSSELNVNALLLGDSALYLCASSVGQGEQFFGPGTRLTVL.

V usage is TRBV5-5 and J usage is TRBJ2-3; TCRdb's D gene call, TRBD2, goes unchecked for lack of DNA. This CDR3 comprises 14 residues. Germline-derived CDR1 and CDR2 are SGHKS and YYEKEE (reference sequence). This CDR3 reads CASSLYGGADTQYF.

This chain joins TRBV2 and TRBJ2-1; TCRdb proposes TRBD1, but this gene call is untestable without DNA. Germline V CDR1 and CDR2: SNHLY, FYNNEI. The CDR3 runs 13 residues. The CDR3 reads CASRPGGDNEQFF.

The chain couples TRBV6-6 to TRBJ2-7; lacking DNA, the TRBD1 call made by TCRdb goes unchecked. The CDR3 loop spans 13 amino acids. CDR1 MNHNY and CDR2 SVGAGI come from the germline V gene (reference sequence). The CDR3 protein is CASSYTGAYEQYF.

This sequence joins TRBV5-5 and TRBJ2-2; TCRdb reports TRBD1, a call that lacks DNA to check it against. CDR3 length equals 13 residues. The germline V gene has CDR1 SGHKS and CDR2 YYEKEE (reference sequence). The CDR3 loop is CASTPKVTGELFF.

The CDR3 loop is CASGLRQGNTEAFF. The chain carries TRBV12-5 and TRBJ1-1; TCRdb's assignment of TRBD1 cannot be checked, as there is no DNA. The CDR3 consists of 14 residues. Germline loops: CDR1 LGHNT, CDR2 FRNRAP. Using reference TRBV12-5 and TRBJ1-1 for the parts outside the CDR3, the full variable domain is DARVTQTPRHKVTEMGQEVTMRCQPILGHNTVFWYRQTMMQGLELLAYFRNRAPLDDSGMPKDRFSAEMPDATLATLKIQPSEPRDSAVYFCASGLRQGNTEAFFGQGTRLTVV.

The V gene is TRBV10-3, the J gene TRBJ1-1; the D call of TRBD1 rests on TCRdb alone, since no DNA is present to check it. The length of the CDR3 is 15 residues. Per the germline V gene, CDR1 is ENHRY and CDR2 is SYGVKD. The CDR3 loop is CAISEAGNFGTEAFF.

The J gene is TRBJ2-4, the V gene TRBV29-1; lacking DNA, the TRBD2 call made by TCRdb goes unchecked. Looked up from germline, CDR1 is SQVTM and CDR2 is ANQGSEA. CDR3 size: 12 residues. The CDR3 loop is CSVVKGGDIQYF.

The V and J genes are TRBV15 and TRBJ2-3; TCRdb's D call, TRBD2, is unchecked because there is no DNA. The CDR3 consists of 15 residues. Looked up from germline, CDR1 is LNHNV and CDR2 is YYDKDF (reference sequence). The CDR3 here is CATSRGGRNADTQYF.

The V gene is TRBV5-6, the J gene TRBJ2-3; the D gene TCRdb calls, TRBD2, cannot be checked with no DNA. CDR3 length equals 13 residues. Looked up from germline, CDR1 is SGHDT and CDR2 is YYEEEE. CDR3 amino acids: CASSSIAGDTQYF. Looking up the rest from reference TRBV5-6 and TRBJ2-3 gives the full variable domain: DAGVTQSPTHLIKTRGQQVTLRCSPKSGHDTVSWYQQALGQGPQFIFQYYEEEERQRGNFPDRFSGHQFPNYSSELNVNALLLGDSALYLCASSSIAGDTQYFGPGTRLTVL.

The rearrangement uses TRBV11-2 and TRBJ2-1. CDR1 and CDR2 (germline): SGHAT, FQNNGV. The CDR3 is 16 amino acids. CDR3 sequence: CASSLEAGLLYNEQFF.

This sequence joins TRBV19 and TRBJ2-7; TCRdb names TRBD1, which stays unverified in the absence of DNA. Germline lookup yields CDR1 LNHDA and CDR2 SQIVND (reference sequence). The CDR3 consists of 14 residues. CDR3 residues: CASSTGRHTYEQYF.

CDR3 in amino acids: CASSPRLAGGNYNEQFF. V and J are TRBV7-9 and TRBJ2-1; TCRdb's D call of TRBD2 is untestable without DNA. This CDR3 has 17 amino acids. CDR1 SEHNR and CDR2 FQNEAQ come from the germline V gene (reference sequence).

V usage is TRBV7-2 and J usage is TRBJ1-2. Looked up from germline, CDR1 is SGHTA and CDR2 is FQGNSA. This CDR3 has 14 amino acids. This chain's CDR3 is CASSRGGPNYGYTF. The whole variable domain, remainder taken from reference TRBV7-2 and TRBJ1-2, is GAGVSQSPSNKVTEKGKDVELRCDPISGHTALYWYRQSLGQGLEFLIYFQGNSAPDKSGLPSDRFSAERTGGSVSTLTIQRTQQEDSAVYLCASSRGGPNYGYTFGSGTRLTVV.

The V call is TRBV7-9, the J call TRBJ1-1. CDR3 size: 13 residues. The germline V gene has CDR1 SEHNR and CDR2 FQNEAQ (reference sequence). The CDR3 here is CASSLTLNTEAFF. The whole variable domain, remainder taken from reference TRBV7-9 and TRBJ1-1, is DTGVSQNPRHKITKRGQNVTFRCDPISEHNRLYWYRQTLGQGPEFLTYFQNEAQLEKSRLLSDRFSAERPKGSFSTLEIQRTEQGDSAMYLCASSLTLNTEAFFGQGTRLTVV.

The genes are TRBV4-1 and TRBJ2-1; TCRdb's assignment of TRBD2 cannot be checked, as there is no DNA. This CDR3 is 17 amino acids long. From germline, CDR1 is MGHRA and CDR2 YSYEKL. CDR3 region: CASSQVPTSRNGNEQFF.

V gene TRBV10-3 combines with J gene TRBJ1-6. The CDR3 length is 13 residues. Germline loops: CDR1 ENHRY, CDR2 SYGVKD. The CDR3 sequence: CAISEFAQSPLHF.

This rearrangement joins TRBV12-3 or TRBV12-4 to TRBJ2-2; TCRdb selects TRBD1, and the lack of DNA leaves this call unchecked. CDR3 length: 14 amino acids. This chain's CDR3 is CASRGLPLTGELFF.

V usage is TRBV4-1 and J usage is TRBJ2-3; lacking DNA, the TRBD1 call made by TCRdb goes unchecked. This CDR3 has 15 amino acids. CDR1 MGHRA and CDR2 YSYEKL come from the germline V gene. The CDR3 loop is CASSHQTGGTDTQYF.

The V gene is TRBV29-1, the J gene TRBJ2-7; the D call from TCRdb, TRBD1, cannot be confirmed without DNA. The CDR3 consists of 16 residues. The germline gives CDR1 SQVTM, CDR2 ANQGSEA. The CDR3 reads CSVEGSRAGGYYEQYF.

The V gene is TRBV4-1, the J gene TRBJ2-5. CDR3 length: 13 residues. The germline CDR1 and CDR2 sequences are MGHRA and YSYEKL. The CDR3 sequence: CASSQGDQGTQYF.

The CDR3 is CASSDPGVTDTQYF. The V and J genes are TRBV5-1 and TRBJ2-3; the D call of TRBD1 rests on TCRdb alone, since no DNA is present to check it. The CDR3 is 14 amino acids. Germline V CDR1 and CDR2: SGHRS, YFSETQ.